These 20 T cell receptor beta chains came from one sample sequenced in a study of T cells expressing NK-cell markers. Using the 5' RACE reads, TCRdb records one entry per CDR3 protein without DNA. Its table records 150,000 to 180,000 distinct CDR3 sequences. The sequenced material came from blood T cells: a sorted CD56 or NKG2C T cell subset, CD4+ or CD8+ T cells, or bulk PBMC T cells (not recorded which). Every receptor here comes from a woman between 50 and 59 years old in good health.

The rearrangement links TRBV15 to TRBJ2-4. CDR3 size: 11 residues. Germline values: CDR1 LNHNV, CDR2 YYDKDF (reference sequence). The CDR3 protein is CATSRGIFQYF.

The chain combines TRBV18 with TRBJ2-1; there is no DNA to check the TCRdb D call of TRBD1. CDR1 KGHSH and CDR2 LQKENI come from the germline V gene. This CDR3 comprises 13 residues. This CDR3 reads CASSADRYNEQFF.

The CDR3 protein is CASSVDRDYNSPLHF. V and J are TRBV5-1 and TRBJ1-6. This CDR3 comprises 15 residues. The germline CDR1 and CDR2 sequences are SGHRS and YFSETQ.

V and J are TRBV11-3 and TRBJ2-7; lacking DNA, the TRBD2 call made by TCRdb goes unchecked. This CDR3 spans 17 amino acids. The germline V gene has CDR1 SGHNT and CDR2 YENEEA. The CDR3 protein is CASSPEGGREISYEQYF.

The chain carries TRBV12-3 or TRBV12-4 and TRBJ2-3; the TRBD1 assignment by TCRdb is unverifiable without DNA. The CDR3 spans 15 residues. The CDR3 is CASSPGQISTDTQYF.

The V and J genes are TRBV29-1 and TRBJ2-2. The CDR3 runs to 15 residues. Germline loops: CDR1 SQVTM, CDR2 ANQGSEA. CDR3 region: CSVEDLARNTGELFF.

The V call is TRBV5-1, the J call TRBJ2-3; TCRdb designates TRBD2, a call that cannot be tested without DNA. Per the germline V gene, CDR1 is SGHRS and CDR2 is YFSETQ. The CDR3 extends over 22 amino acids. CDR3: CASNWARDGGTSGSSRTDTQYF.

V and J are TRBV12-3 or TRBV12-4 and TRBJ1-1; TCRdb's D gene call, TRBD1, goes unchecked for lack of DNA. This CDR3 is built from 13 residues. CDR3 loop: CATTDSLRTEAFF.

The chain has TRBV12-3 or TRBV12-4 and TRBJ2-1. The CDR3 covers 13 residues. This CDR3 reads CASSLAGANEQFF.

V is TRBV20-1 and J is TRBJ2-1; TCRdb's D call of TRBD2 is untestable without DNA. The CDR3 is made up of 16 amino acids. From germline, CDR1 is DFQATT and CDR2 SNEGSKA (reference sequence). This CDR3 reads CSARRLAGAWGNEQFF.

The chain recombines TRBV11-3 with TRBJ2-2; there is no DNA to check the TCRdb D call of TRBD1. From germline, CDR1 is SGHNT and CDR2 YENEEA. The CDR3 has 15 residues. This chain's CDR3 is CASRGYRENTGELFF. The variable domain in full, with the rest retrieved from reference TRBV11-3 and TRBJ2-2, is EAGVVQSPRYKIIEKKQPVAFWCNPISGHNTLYWYLQNLGQGPELLIRYENEEAVDDSQLPKDRFSAERLKGVDSTLKIQPAELGDSAVYLCASRGYRENTGELFFGEGSRLTVL.

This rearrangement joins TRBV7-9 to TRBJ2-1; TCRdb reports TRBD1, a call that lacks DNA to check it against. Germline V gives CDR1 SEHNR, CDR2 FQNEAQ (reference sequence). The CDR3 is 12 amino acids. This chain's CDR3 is CASSHGTLEQFF.

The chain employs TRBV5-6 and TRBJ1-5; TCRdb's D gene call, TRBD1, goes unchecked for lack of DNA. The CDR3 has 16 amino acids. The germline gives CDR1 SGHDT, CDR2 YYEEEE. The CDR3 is CASSPGGGGGKQPQHF.

The CDR3 sequence: CSVPSFGELFF. The J gene is TRBJ2-2, the V gene TRBV29-1; TCRdb gives TRBD2 as the D gene, but with no DNA this cannot be confirmed. The length of the CDR3 is 11 residues. Per the germline V gene, CDR1 is SQVTM and CDR2 is ANQGSEA.

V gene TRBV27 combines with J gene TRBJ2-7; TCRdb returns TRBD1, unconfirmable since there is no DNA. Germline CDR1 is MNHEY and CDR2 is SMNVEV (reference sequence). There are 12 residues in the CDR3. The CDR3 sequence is CASSTQGTEQYF.

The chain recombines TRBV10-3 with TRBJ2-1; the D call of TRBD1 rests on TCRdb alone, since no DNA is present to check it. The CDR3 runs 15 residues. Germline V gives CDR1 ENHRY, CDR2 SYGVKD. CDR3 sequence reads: CAISESSTGEDEQFF.

The CDR3 sequence is CAISSTDSYEQYF. V usage is TRBV10-3 and J usage is TRBJ2-7. Germline CDR1 ENHRY, CDR2 SYGVKD. The CDR3 is made up of 13 amino acids.

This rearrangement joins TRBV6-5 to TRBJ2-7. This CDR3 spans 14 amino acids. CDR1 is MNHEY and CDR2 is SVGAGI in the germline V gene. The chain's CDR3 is CASSLSGSNYEQYF.

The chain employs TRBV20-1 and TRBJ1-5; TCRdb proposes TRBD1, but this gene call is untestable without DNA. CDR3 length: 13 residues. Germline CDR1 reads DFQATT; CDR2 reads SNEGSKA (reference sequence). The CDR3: CSATDRAAQPQHF.

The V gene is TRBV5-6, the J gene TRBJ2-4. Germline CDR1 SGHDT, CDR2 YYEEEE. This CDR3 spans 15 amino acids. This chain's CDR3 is CASSLAVYGKNIQYF.